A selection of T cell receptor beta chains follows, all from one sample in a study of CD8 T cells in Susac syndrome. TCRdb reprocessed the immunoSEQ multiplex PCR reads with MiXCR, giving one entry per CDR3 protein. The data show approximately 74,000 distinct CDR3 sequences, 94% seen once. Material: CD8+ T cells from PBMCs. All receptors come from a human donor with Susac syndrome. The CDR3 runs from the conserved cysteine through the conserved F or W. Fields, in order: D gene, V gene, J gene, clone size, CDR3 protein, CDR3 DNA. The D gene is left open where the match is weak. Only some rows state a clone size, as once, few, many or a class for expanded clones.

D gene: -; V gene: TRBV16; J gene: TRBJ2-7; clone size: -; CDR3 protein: CASSGRDGGEQYF; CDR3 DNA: TGTGCCAGCAGCGGCCGGGACGGTGGGGAGCAGTACTTC
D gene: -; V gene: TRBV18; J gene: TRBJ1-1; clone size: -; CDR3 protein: CASSPPGLNTEAFF; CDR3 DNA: TGTGCCAGCTCACCACCGGGGTTGAACACTGAAGCTTTCTTT
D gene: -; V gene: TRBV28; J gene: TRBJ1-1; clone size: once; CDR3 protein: CASTDSGNTEAFF; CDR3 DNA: TGTGCCAGCACGGACAGTGGGAACACTGAAGCTTTCTTT
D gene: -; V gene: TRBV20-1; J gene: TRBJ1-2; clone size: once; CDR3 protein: CSAPVYGYTF; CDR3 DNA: TGCAGTGCTCCTGTCTATGGCTACACCTTC
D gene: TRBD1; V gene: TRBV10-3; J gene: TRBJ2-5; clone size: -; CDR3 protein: CAISDSTGTGQETQYF; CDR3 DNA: TGTGCCATCAGTGACTCAACCGGGACAGGCCAAGAGACCCAGTACTTC
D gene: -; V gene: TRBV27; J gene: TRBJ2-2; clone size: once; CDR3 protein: CASSATDTGELFF; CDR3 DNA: TGTGCCAGCAGTGCGACCGACACCGGGGAGCTGTTTTTT
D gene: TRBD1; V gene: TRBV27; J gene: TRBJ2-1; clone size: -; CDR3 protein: CATRTGTGSYNEQFF; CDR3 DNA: TGTGCCACCAGGACCGGGACAGGGTCTTACAATGAGCAGTTCTTC
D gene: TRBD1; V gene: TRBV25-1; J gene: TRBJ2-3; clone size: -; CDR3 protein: CASSEVPGQGSPDTQYF; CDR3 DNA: TGTGCCAGCAGTGAGGTCCCGGGACAGGGGTCGCCAGATACGCAGTATTTT
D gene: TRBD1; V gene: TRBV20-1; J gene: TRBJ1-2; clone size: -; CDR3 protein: CSASSFRDRALLNYGYTF; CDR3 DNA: TGCAGTGCTAGCTCATTTCGGGACAGGGCCTTATTAAACTATGGCTACACCTTC
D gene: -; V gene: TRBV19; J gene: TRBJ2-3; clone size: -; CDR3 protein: CASSPREWSTDTQYF; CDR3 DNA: TGTGCCAGTAGTCCCCGGGAGTGGAGCACAGATACGCAGTATTTT
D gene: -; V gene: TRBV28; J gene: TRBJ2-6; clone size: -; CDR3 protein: CASSPLGDRGSGANVLTF; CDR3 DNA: TGTGCCAGCAGCCCCCTCGGGGATCGGGGCTCTGGGGCCAACGTCCTGACTTTC
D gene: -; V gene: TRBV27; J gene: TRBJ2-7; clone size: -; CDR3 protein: CASSLPGAKQYF; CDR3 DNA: TGTGCCAGCAGTTTGCCGGGGGCTAAGCAGTACTTC
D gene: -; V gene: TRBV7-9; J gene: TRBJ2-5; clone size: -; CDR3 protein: CASSMTDQETQYF; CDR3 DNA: TGTGCCAGCAGCATGACAGACCAAGAGACCCAGTACTTC
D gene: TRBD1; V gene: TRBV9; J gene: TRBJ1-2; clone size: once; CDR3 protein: CASGPGGTVYGYTF; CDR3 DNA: TGTGCCAGCGGCCCGGGGGGGACAGTCTATGGCTACACCTTC
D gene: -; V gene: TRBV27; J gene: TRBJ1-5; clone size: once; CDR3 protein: CASSYGVSQPQHF; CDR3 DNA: TGTGCCAGCAGTTACGGGGTGTCTCAGCCCCAGCATTTT
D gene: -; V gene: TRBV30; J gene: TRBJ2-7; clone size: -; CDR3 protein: CAWSVSGNEQYF; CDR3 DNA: TGTGCCTGGAGTGTTTCCGGCAACGAGCAGTACTTC
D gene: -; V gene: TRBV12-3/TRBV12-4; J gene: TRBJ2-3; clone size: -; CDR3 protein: CASTLTQGSTDTQYF; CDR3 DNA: TGTGCCAGCACCTTGACCCAGGGAAGCACAGATACGCAGTATTTT
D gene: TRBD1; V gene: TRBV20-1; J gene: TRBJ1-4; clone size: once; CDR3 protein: CSARKGTGGEKLFF; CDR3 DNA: TGCAGTGCTAGAAAAGGGACAGGGGGCGAAAAACTGTTTTTT
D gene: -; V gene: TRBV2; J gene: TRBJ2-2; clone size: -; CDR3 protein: CASNEFFWAAYTGELFF; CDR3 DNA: TGTGCCAGCAATGAGTTTTTTTGGGCTGCCTACACCGGGGAGCTGTTTTTT
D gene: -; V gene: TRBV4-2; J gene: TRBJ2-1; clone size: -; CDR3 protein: CASTMTTGHNEQFF; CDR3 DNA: TGTGCCAGCACCATGACTACGGGCCACAATGAGCAGTTCTTC
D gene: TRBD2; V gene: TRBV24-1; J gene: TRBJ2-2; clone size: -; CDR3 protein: CATSQQREGTGELFF; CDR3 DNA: TGTGCCACCAGTCAGCAGCGGGAGGGCACCGGGGAGCTGTTTTTT
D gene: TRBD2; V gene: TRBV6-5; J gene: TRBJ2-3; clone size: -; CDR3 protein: CASSYILAGGPTSTDTQYF; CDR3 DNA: TGTGCCAGCAGTTACATCCTAGCGGGAGGGCCCACTAGCACAGATACGCAGTATTTT
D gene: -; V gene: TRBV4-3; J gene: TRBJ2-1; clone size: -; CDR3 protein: CASSQEERGAYEQFF; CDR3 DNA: TGCGCCAGCAGCCAAGAGGAACGAGGGGCGTATGAGCAGTTCTTC
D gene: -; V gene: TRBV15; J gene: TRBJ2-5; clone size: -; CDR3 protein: CATSRADRLGGETQYF; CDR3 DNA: TGTGCCACCAGCAGAGCGGACAGGTTGGGGGGGGAGACCCAGTACTTC
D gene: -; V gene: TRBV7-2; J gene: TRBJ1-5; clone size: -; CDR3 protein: CASGVLDTSNQPQHF; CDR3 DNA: TGTGCCAGCGGGGTGTTGGATACGTCCAATCAGCCCCAGCATTTT
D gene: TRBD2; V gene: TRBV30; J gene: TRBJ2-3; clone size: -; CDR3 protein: CAWTPGLAGITDTQYF; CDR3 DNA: TGTGCCTGGACTCCGGGACTAGCGGGAATCACAGATACGCAGTATTTT
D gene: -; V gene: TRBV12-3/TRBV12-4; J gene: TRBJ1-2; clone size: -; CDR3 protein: CASSSTRQAEGYTF; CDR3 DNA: TGTGCCAGCAGTTCCACCAGGCAGGCGGAAGGCTACACCTTC
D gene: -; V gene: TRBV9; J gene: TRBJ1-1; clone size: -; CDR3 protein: CASSVDGPTEAFF; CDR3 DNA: TGTGCCAGCAGCGTAGATGGGCCCACTGAAGCTTTCTTT
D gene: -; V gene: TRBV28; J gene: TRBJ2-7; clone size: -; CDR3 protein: CASSFGGQILYEQYF; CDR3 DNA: TGTGCCAGCAGTTTCGGGGGACAGATCCTCTACGAGCAGTACTTC
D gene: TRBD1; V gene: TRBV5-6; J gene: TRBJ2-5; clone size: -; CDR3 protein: CASSVRTGTPETQYF; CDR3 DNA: TGTGCCAGCAGCGTACGGACAGGGACGCCGGAGACCCAGTACTTC
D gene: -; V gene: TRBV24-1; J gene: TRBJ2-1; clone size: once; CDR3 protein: CATSDYTRASYNEQFF; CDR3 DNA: TGTGCCACCAGTGACTATACTAGGGCATCCTACAATGAGCAGTTCTTC
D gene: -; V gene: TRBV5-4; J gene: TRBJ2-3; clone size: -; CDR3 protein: CASSFQRSTDTQYF; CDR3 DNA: TGTGCCAGCAGCTTCCAGAGGAGCACAGATACGCAGTATTTT
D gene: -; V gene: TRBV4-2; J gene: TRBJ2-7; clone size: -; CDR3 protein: CASSQERITKGEQYF; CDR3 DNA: TGTGCCAGCAGCCAAGAAAGAATCACAAAGGGCGAGCAGTACTTC
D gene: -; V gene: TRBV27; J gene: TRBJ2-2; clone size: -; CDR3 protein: CASSLLSPGELFF; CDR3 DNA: TGTGCCAGCAGTTTACTAAGCCCCGGGGAGCTGTTTTTT
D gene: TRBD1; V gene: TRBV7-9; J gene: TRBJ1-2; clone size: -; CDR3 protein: CASSSPGTGGSYGYTF; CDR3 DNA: TGTGCCAGCAGCTCTCCGGGGACAGGGGGCAGCTATGGCTACACCTTC